This section outlines one T cell receptor beta chain sequence together with its context. The antigen remains unidentified. TCRdb's copy holds only in-frame clones and misses some; the assay was immunoSEQ multiplex PCR. The sample shows some 2,000,000 clones, nearly 97% of them seen only once. All the donors were Caucasian adults who lived in Nashville, Tennessee. The data derive from a study of shared clonotypes between healthy human individuals. Study-wide results and caveats: Only a few donors were included, so the genetic and exposure-history diversity represented was limited. Some naive CD4 clonotypes, around 4.9%, turned up in common across several donors.

J gave up 4 bases and V 5 bases, and 11 bases lay outside the gene matches. Germline lookup yields CDR1 SEHNR and CDR2 FQNEAQ (reference sequence). CDR3 length: 16 amino acids. The material sequenced was naive CD4+ T cells sorted from blood. Subset in this sample: CD45RA+ positively selected. The chain links TRBV7-9 to TRBJ2-5; 9 bases are a match to TRBD1. The receptor's source is a man aged 18 to 30 in good health. The CDR3 DNA reads TGTGCCAGCAGCGCAGGTACAGGGGGCGTAGGAGAGACCCAGTACTTC. This sequence encodes CASSAGTGGVGETQYF.